This entry is about one T cell receptor beta chain. Looked up from germline, CDR1 is MNHEY and CDR2 is SVGAGI. Trimming cost V 7 bases and J 6 bases; bases outside gene matches: 10. The CDR3 contains 14 residues. Repertoires were generated with immunoSEQ multiplex PCR, while TCRdb's copy carries only in-frame clones and drops some. Found here are approximately 120,000 clones, about 88% of them singletons; the top ten hold roughly 4%. The data were taken from a study of T cell responses to AZD1222 COVID-19 vaccine. The rearrangement links TRBV6-5 to TRBJ2-7, with 9 bases lining up with TRBD1. Sequenced material: peripheral blood, taken on day 0 of AZD1222 vaccination. The TCR sequence derives from an adult in good health. As DNA, the CDR3 is TGTGCCAGCACCCCGGGACAGGGACTTCTCGAGCAGTACTTC. Its translation is CASTPGQGLLEQYF.